The TCR beta chain described here comes from a study of T-cell memory formation after mild COVID-19. Study details: TCR clustering was largely donor specific.

Study-wide points: Pre-infection memory contained some responding clones, which suggested that cross-reactive memory had joined. Of the contracting clones, CD4+ ones lay mainly in CM and EM, and CD8+ ones in EMRA.

This clonotype was counted a few times. Its specificity is not known. Trimming took off 5 bases at V and 6 bases at J, with 8 bases between the two ends. The CDR3 contains 12 residues. Per germline, CDR1 SEHNR and CDR2 FQNEAQ (reference sequence). TCRdb re-called the 5' RACE reads with MiXCR, one entry per CDR3 protein. The sample holds 350,000 to 400,000 distinct CDR3 sequences, around 20% seen once. The chain joins TRBV7-9 to TRBJ2-1, with D perhaps given as TRBD1 or TRBD2 (5 bases each). This sequence was found in an adult woman who had mild COVID-19 (a few samples of this study predate the infection). Cell type and time point are not known. Sequencing was done on a sample of PBMCs or a T cell subset sorted from them (not recorded which). The CDR3 here is CASSMGVNEQFF. The CDR3 DNA follows: TGTGCCAGCAGCATGGGGGTCAATGAGCAGTTCTTC.